This record covers a single TCR beta chain. The specificity of this receptor is unknown. Per-base quality was not reported, and no clone a single base away is much larger than it. This specimen comes from a study of OX40 agonist ivuxolimab in advanced cancers. Background on the whole study: Ivuxolimab was a fully human IgG2 agonistic monoclonal antibody targeting the costimulatory receptor OX40 (CD134). Intravenous ivuxolimab was administered to patients every 2 weeks at six dose levels: 0.01, 0.1, 0.3, 1.5, 3 and 10 mg/kg. Of the 50 to 55 patients in dose escalation, 19 had hepatocellular carcinoma, some 15 had melanoma, 9 had renal cell carcinoma and 9 had head and neck cancer. The dose-escalation cohort was around 83% male with a mean age of about 60 years, ranging from roughly 23 to 85. Patients were allowed to have had prior anti-PD-1, anti-PD-L1 or anti-CTLA-4 therapy, and 40% to 45% of the dose-escalation patients had previously received checkpoint inhibitors. Partial responses were achieved by three dose-escalation patients, of whom one had hepatocellular carcinoma and two had cutaneous melanoma. The point of sequencing TCRbeta in the periphery was to test whether ivuxolimab changed TCR sequence diversity and drove clonal T-cell expansion. The paper covers the monotherapy dose-escalation part of the phase I ivuxolimab trial, which included N of about 56 patients. Overall study outcomes, separate from this receptor: Clonal expansion of both CD4+ and CD8+ blood T cells was observed from baseline to week 6 at doses 0.1 to 3.0 mg/kg. Partial responders in the 0.1-3.0 mg/kg groups had among the lowest normalized peripheral clonal expansion, especially among CD8+ T cells. After ivuxolimab, expanded clones were on average more numerous among CD8+ T cells than among CD4+ T cells. Antigen specificity was not determined for the clonally expanded peripheral T cells. Low levels of normalized T-cell clonal expansion were also shown by some nonresponding patients.

Genomic DNA was extracted from sorted cells for sequencing of the TCRbeta CDR3 region. The immunoSEQ Assay was used to sequence the TCRbeta CDR3 regions. TCRdb took over this immuneACCESS table, retaining in-frame rearrangements with V and J assigned. Such tables are incomplete; in checked studies, under half of the missing clones stem from an unresolved V gene, and the remainder is unexplained. Present in this sample are roughly 24,000 clones, about four fifths of which were seen just once. The ten most abundant clones make up roughly 23% of the sample. Patients with autoimmune disease history or receiving systemic immunosuppression were excluded from the trial. Peripheral blood for TCR sequencing was collected from all dose cohorts at baseline, on cycle 4 day 1, and on cycle 7 day 1. The samples were taken from a phase I, first-in-human, multicenter, open-label dose-escalation trial of ivuxolimab. The trial enrolled adults with locally advanced or metastatic head and neck squamous cell, hepatocellular, melanoma or renal cell carcinoma. Before TCR sequencing, CD4+ and CD8+ T cells were separately sorted from peripheral blood.

Cut back by 0 bases and 7 bases, the V and J ends lie 6 bases apart. According to the germline V gene, CDR1 reads MNHEY and CDR2 reads SVGAGI. From its cysteine to its phenylalanine, the CDR3 spans 13 amino acids. Just CDR3 DNA is preserved here, 39 bases in frame from base 1. The chain couples TRBV6-5 to TRBJ1-4; the D gene assignment is ambiguous. Here the sequenced sample was CD4+ or CD8+ T cells sorted from blood, taken in a trial of the OX40 agonist ivuxolimab. This clonotype was obtained from an adult with an advanced solid tumor such as melanoma, head and neck, liver or kidney cancer. Here is the DNA: TGTGCCAGCAGTTACTCGGAGAGTGAAAAACTGTTTTTT. This encodes CASSYSESEKLFF.